One and the same sample provided the 10 T cell receptor beta chains below, sequenced in a study of T cells expressing NK-cell markers. One entry per CDR3 protein, without DNA, is what TCRdb gives after re-calling the 5' RACE reads. This sample's table has some 460,000 distinct CDR3 sequences. The sample taken for sequencing was blood T cells: a sorted CD56 or NKG2C T cell subset, CD4+ or CD8+ T cells, or bulk PBMC T cells (not recorded which). These receptors were collected from a woman in her 50s in good health.

The V call is TRBV7-8, the J call TRBJ2-1. Looked up from germline, CDR1 is SGHVS and CDR2 is FQNEAQ. The CDR3 contains 14 residues. CDR3 sequence: CASSSRTLLFEQFF.

The chain combines TRBV5-1 with TRBJ2-1; the D gene TCRdb calls, TRBD2, cannot be checked with no DNA. The CDR3 spans 14 residues. The V gene's germline CDR1 is SGHRS and CDR2 YFSETQ. This CDR3 reads CASSLGGLIDEQFF. The full variable domain, in which reference TRBV5-1 and TRBJ2-1 provide the parts outside the CDR3, is KAGVTQTPRYLIKTRGQQVTLSCSPISGHRSVSWYQQTPGQGLQFLFEYFSETQRNKGNFPGRFSGRQFSNSRSEMNVSTLELGDSALYLCASSLGGLIDEQFFGPGTRLTVL.

The rearrangement joins TRBV4-2 to TRBJ2-5; lacking DNA, the TRBD1 call made by TCRdb goes unchecked. The CDR3 covers 16 residues. Germline loops: CDR1 LGHNA, CDR2 YNFKEQ. CDR3 sequence reads: CASSHPGLGDQETQYF.

The V call is TRBV3-1, the J call TRBJ1-6; checking the TCRdb D call of TRBD1 is not possible without DNA. CDR3 length: 15 amino acids. Germline V gives CDR1 LGHDT, CDR2 YNNKEL (reference sequence). The CDR3 sequence: CASSQVGRGGSPLHF.

The chain uses TRBV14 and TRBJ2-1. The CDR3 is 14 amino acids. Germline CDR1 is SGHDN and CDR2 is FVKESK. CDR3 region: CASSQDLGSDEQFF.

The chain couples TRBV3-1 to TRBJ1-1; the D call of TRBD1 rests on TCRdb alone, since no DNA is present to check it. In germline, CDR1 is LGHDT, CDR2 YNNKEL (reference sequence). This CDR3 region has 17 residues. CDR3 region: CASSQDTGRGGGTEAFF. Drawing the rest from reference TRBV3-1 and TRBJ1-1, the complete variable domain is DTAVSQTPKYLVTQMGNDKSIKCEQNLGHDTMYWYKQDSKKFLKIMFSYNNKELIINETVPNRFSPKSPDKAHLNLHINSLELGDSAVYFCASSQDTGRGGGTEAFFGQGTRLTVV.

The gene calls are TRBV6-5 and TRBJ1-2; the TCRdb D gene call, TRBD1, has no DNA to confirm it. CDR1 and CDR2 from the germline V gene are MNHEY and SVGAGI. The CDR3 spans 13 residues. This CDR3 is CASRPDRASGYTF.

The rearrangement joins TRBV11-2 to TRBJ2-6; without DNA, the TCRdb call of TRBD1 cannot be checked. The CDR3 sequence is 16 residues long. Germline loops: CDR1 SGHAT, CDR2 FQNNGV. This CDR3 reads CASSPGDYSGANVLTF.

The chain couples TRBV20-1 to TRBJ1-5; TCRdb designates TRBD1, a call that cannot be tested without DNA. CDR3 size: 16 residues. Germline V lookup: CDR1 DFQATT, CDR2 SNEGSKA (reference sequence). The CDR3 spells CSARDPGQGFNQPQHF.

V usage is TRBV12-3 or TRBV12-4 and J usage is TRBJ1-2. The CDR3 has 13 residues. CDR3 region: CASSQTSSYGYTF.